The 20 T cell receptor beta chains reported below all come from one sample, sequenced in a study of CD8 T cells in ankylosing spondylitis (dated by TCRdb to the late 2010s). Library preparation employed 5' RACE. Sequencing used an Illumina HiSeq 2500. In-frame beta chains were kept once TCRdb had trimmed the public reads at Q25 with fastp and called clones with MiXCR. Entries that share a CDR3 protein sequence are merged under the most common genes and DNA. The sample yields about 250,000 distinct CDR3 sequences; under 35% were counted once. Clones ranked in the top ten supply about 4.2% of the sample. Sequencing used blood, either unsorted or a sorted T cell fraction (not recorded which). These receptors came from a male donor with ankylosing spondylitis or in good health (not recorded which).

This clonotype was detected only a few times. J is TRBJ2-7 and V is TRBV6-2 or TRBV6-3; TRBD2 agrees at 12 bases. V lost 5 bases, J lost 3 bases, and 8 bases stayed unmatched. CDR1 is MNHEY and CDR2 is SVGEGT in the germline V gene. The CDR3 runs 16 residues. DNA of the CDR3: TGTGCCAGCAGTCCCGGACTAGCGGGGCGAGACTACGAGCAGTACTTC. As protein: CASSPGLAGRDYEQYF.

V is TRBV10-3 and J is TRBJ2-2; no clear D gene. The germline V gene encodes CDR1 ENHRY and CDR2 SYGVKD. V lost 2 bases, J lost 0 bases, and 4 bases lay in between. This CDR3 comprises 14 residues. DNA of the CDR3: TGTGCCATCAGTGAGGACTCGAACACCGGGGAGCTGTTTTTT. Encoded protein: CAISEDSNTGELFF.

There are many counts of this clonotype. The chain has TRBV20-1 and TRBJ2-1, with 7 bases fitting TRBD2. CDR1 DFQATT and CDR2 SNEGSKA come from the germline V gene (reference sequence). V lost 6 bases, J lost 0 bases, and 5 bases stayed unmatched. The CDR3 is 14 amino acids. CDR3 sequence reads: CSAIRTSSYNEQFF. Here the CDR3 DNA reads TGCAGTGCAATTCGGACTAGCTCCTACAATGAGCAGTTCTTC.

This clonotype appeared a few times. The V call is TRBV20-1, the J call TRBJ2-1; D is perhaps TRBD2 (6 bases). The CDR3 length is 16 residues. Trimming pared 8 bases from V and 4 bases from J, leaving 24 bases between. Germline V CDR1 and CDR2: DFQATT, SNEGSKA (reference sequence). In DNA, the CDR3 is TGCAGTACCAGCCCCCCGCAGGGAGGACCGTACAATGAGCAGTTCTTC. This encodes CSTSPPQGGPYNEQFF.

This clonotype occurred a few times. The CDR3 nucleotides are TGCAGCGTTGTTGGCATTAGCACAGATACGCAGTATTTT. Protein sequence: CSVVGISTDTQYF. The chain is built from TRBV29-1 and TRBJ2-3; D is unclear. Trimming cost V 4 bases and J 0 bases, with 8 bases left between them. In germline, CDR1 is SQVTM, CDR2 ANQGSEA. The CDR3 is 13 residues long.

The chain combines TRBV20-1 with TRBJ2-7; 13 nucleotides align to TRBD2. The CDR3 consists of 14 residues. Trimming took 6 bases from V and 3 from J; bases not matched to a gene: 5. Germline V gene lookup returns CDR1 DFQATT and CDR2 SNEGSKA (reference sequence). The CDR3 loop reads CSAMGTSGVYEQYF. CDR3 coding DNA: TGCAGTGCCATGGGGACTAGCGGGGTCTACGAGCAGTACTTC.

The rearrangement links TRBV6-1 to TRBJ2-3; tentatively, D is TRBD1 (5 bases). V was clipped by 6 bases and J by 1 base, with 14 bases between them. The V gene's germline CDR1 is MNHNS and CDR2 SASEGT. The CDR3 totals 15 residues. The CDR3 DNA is TGTGCCAGCAGCCTTGAGATAGGGGGCACAGATACGCAGTATTTT. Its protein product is CASSLEIGGTDTQYF.

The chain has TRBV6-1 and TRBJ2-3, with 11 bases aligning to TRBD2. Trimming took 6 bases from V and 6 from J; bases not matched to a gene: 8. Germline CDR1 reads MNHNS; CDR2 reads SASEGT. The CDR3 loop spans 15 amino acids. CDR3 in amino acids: CASRASGGSGDTQYF. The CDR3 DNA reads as TGTGCCAGCAGGGCTAGCGGGGGGTCCGGGGATACGCAGTATTTT.

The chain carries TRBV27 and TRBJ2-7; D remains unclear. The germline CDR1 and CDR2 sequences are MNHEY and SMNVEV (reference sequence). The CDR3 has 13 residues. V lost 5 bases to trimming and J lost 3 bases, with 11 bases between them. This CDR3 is CASSPGPHYEQYF. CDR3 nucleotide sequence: TGTGCCAGCAGTCCCGGGCCGCACTACGAGCAGTACTTC.

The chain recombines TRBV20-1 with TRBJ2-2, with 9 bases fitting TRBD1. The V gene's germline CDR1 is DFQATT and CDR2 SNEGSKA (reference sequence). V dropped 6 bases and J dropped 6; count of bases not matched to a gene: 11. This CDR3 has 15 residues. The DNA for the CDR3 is TGCAGTGCGCACCTCTGGGACAGGGTGCCCGGGGAGCTGTTTTTT. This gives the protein CSAHLWDRVPGELFF.

The CDR3 region is CSALRGSYNEQFF. For the CDR3, the DNA is TGCAGTGCCCTCAGGGGTTCCTACAATGAGCAGTTCTTC. The chain employs TRBV20-1 and TRBJ2-1, with D tentatively TRBD1 (6 bases). V was clipped by 6 bases and J by 1 base, with 10 bases between them. Germline-derived CDR1 and CDR2 are DFQATT and SNEGSKA (reference sequence). The CDR3 runs to 13 residues.

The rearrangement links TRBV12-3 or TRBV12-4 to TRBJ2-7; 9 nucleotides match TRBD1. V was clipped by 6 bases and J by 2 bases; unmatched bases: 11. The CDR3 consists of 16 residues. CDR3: CASSHGTGILAYEQYF. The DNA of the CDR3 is TGTGCCAGCAGCCACGGGACAGGGATTTTGGCCTACGAGCAGTACTTC.

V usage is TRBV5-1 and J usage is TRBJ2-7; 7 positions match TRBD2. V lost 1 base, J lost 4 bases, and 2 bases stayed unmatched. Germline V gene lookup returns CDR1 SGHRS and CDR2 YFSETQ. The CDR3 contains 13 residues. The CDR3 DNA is TGCGCCAGCAGCTTGTCCGGGGGGTACGAGCAGTACTTC. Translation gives CASSLSGGYEQYF.

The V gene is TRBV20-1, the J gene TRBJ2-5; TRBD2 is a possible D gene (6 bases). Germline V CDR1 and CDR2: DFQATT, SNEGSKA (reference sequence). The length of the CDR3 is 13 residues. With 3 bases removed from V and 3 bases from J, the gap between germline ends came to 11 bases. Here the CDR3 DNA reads TGCAGTGCTAGGGGGGTAGCGGAAGAGACCCAGTACTTC. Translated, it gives CSARGVAEETQYF.

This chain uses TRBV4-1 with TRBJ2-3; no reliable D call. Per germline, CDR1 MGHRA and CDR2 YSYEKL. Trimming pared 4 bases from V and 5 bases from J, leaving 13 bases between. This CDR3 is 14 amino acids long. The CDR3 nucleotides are TGCGCCAGCAGCCCGAGTATATACGAAGATACGCAGTATTTT. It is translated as CASSPSIYEDTQYF.

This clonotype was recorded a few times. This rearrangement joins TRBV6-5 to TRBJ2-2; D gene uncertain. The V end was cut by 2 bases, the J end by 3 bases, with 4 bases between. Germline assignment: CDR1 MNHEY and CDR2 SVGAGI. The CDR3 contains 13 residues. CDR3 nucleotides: TGTGCCAGCAGTTACGGACACACCGGGGAGCTGTTTTTT. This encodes CASSYGHTGELFF.

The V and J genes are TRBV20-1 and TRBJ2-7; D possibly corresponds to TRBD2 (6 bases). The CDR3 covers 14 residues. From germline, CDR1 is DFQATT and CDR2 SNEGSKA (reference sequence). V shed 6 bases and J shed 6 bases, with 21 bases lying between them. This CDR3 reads CSAQPGSLEGEQYF. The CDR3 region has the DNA TGCAGTGCGCAACCGGGATCCCTGGAGGGCGAGCAGTACTTC.

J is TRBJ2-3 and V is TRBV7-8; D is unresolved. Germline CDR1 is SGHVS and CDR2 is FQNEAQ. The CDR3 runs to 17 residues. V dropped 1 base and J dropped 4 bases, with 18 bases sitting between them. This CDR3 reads CASSLGPPGTGADTQYF. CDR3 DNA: TGTGCCAGCAGCTTAGGTCCCCCAGGTACGGGTGCAGATACGCAGTATTTT.

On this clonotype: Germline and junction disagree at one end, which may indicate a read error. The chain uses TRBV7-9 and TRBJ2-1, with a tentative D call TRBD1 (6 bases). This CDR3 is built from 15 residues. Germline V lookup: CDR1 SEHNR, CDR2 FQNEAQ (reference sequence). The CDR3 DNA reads TGTGACAGCACCTTGAGACAGGACTCCTACAATGAGCAGTTCTTC. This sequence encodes CDSTLRQDSYNEQFF.

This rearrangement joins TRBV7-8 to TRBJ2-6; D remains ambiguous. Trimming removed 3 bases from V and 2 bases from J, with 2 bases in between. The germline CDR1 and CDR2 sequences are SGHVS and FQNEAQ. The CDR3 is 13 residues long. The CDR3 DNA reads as TGTGCCAGCAGCTTCACTGGGGCCAACGTCCTGACTTTC. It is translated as CASSFTGANVLTF.